This passage covers 27 T cell receptor beta chains from one sample sequenced in a study of neurological immune-mediated disorders. TCRdb used MiXCR to reprocess the 5' RACE reads, holding one entry per CDR3 protein. In the table there are about 22,000 distinct CDR3 sequences, more than 9% of which are singletons. The sequencing input was PBMCs. Every receptor here comes from a woman aged 55-69 years with HTLV-1-associated myelopathy (HAM/TSP).

Ten or more counts support this clonotype. This chain uses TRBV6-5 with TRBJ1-3, with D tentatively TRBD1 (5 bases). The V gene's germline CDR1 is MNHEY and CDR2 SVGAGI. This CDR3 region has 14 residues. V was pared by 2 bases and J by 0 bases, with 5 bases between. Here the CDR3 reads CASSYGGSGNTIYF. For the CDR3, the DNA is TGTGCCAGCAGTTACGGGGGCTCTGGAAACACCATATATTTT.

J is TRBJ2-7 and V is TRBV5-1; 10 nucleotides agree with TRBD1. Germline assignment: CDR1 SGHRS and CDR2 YFSETQ. CDR3 length: 15 amino acids. V shed 0 bases and J 5 bases; nucleotides not matched to a gene: 5. As DNA, the CDR3 is TGCGCCAGCAGCTTGGTTGGGACAGGGGCCAACGAGCAGTACTTC. Amino acid sequence: CASSLVGTGANEQYF.

By sample fraction, this clonotype is medium-sized. This rearrangement joins TRBV5-1 to TRBJ1-2; possibly TRBD1 for D (5 bases). This CDR3 is 14 amino acids long. Trimming left V 4 bases short and J 0 bases short, with 10 bases between. CDR1 and CDR2 (germline): SGHRS, YFSETQ. For the CDR3, the DNA is TGCGCCAGCAGCCCCAGGGTTGCTAACTATGGCTACACCTTC. Its translation is CASSPRVANYGYTF.

This clonotype was seen ten or more times. The rearrangement uses TRBV2 and TRBJ2-7, with 10 bases identical to TRBD1. Trimming took 5 bases from V and 2 from J; bases not matched to a gene: 6. The CDR3 is made up of 15 amino acids. Germline lookup yields CDR1 SNHLY and CDR2 FYNNEI. This chain's CDR3 is CASSMGQGRTYEQYF. CDR3 nucleotides: TGTGCCAGCAGTATGGGACAGGGGCGAACCTACGAGCAGTACTTC.

This clonotype was found many times. The chain combines TRBV5-4 with TRBJ2-7; no definite D call. V dropped 5 bases and J dropped 3 bases, with 24 bases sitting between them. Germline CDR1 and CDR2: SGHNT and YYREEE (reference sequence). The CDR3 sequence is 17 residues long. The CDR3 DNA reads as TGTGCCAGCAGTTCTCTAGGAGTGGACCGAGGCATCTACGAGCAGTACTTC. This codes for CASSSLGVDRGIYEQYF.

This clonotype was seen many times. The chain carries TRBV20-1 and TRBJ2-4; D is unresolved. CDR1 and CDR2 from the germline V gene are DFQATT and SNEGSKA (reference sequence). Trimming removed 5 bases from V and 3 bases from J, with 5 bases in between. This CDR3 is 11 amino acids long. CDR3 coding DNA: TGCAGTGCTTCCGTCAAAAACATTCAGTACTTC. The encoded protein is CSASVKNIQYF.

This clonotype was recorded many times. The chain employs TRBV20-1 and TRBJ2-3; 9 nucleotides line up with TRBD2. V trimming: 5 bases; J trimming: 5 bases; junction bases outside the gene matches: 11. The length of the CDR3 is 15 residues. CDR1 is DFQATT, CDR2 SNEGSKA, per germline (reference sequence). CDR3 loop: CSAEMGRGGLDTQYF. CDR3 nucleotides: TGCAGTGCTGAGATGGGGCGGGGGGGCCTAGATACGCAGTATTTT.

This clonotype was detected ten times or more. The chain uses TRBV20-1 and TRBJ1-2, with 7 bases aligning to TRBD1. This CDR3 is 12 amino acids long. Trimming removed 4 bases from V and 2 bases from J; junction bases left unmatched: 1. Germline V gives CDR1 DFQATT, CDR2 SNEGSKA (reference sequence). CDR3 protein: CSANRGNYGYTF. CDR3 DNA sequence: TGCAGTGCTAACAGGGGAAACTATGGCTACACCTTC.

Notes on this clonotype: Just one base apart from a much larger clone, this may be a read error. The chain employs TRBV5-1 and TRBJ1-1, with D perhaps TRBD1 (5 bases). The V gene lost 8 bases and the J gene lost 2 bases, with 19 bases spanning the gap. This CDR3 has 15 residues. Germline V gene lookup returns CDR1 SGHRS and CDR2 YFSETQ. In DNA form, the CDR3 reads TGCGCCAGAACCCCGGGACCGCTCCATAACACTGAAGCTTTCTTT. Translating gives CARTPGPLHNTEAFF.

The table lists this clonotype with many counts. The rearrangement uses TRBV5-1 and TRBJ2-3, with 10 positions matching TRBD2. CDR1 SGHRS and CDR2 YFSETQ come from the germline V gene. CDR3 size: 15 residues. V lost 4 bases to trimming and J lost 1 base; unmatched junction nucleotides: 3. The CDR3 loop reads CASSIGLAGTDTQYF. CDR3 sequence (DNA): TGCGCCAGCAGCATTGGACTAGCGGGCACAGATACGCAGTATTTT. Full variable domain (rest looked up from reference TRBV5-1 and TRBJ2-3): KAGVTQTPRYLIKTRGQQVTLSCSPISGHRSVSWYQQTPGQGLQFLFEYFSETQRNKGNFPGRFSGRQFSNSRSEMNVSTLELGDSALYLCASSIGLAGTDTQYFGPGTRLTVL.

This clonotype was observed many times. The rearrangement uses TRBV5-1 and TRBJ1-2, with D unresolved. This CDR3 spans 14 amino acids. Between the trimmed V and J ends, which lost 0 bases and 6 bases, there was a span of 12 bases. Per germline, CDR1 SGHRS and CDR2 YFSETQ. CDR3 nucleotides: TGCGCCAGCAGCTTGGTTCCGAGTGAGGATGGCTACACCTTC. The encoded protein is CASSLVPSEDGYTF.

This clonotype has ten or more counts. The V and J genes are TRBV7-8 and TRBJ2-1; a weak D match, TRBD1 (6 bases). CDR3 size: 18 residues. Germline CDR1 SGHVS, CDR2 FQNEAQ. V was clipped by 5 bases and J by 3 bases, with 23 bases between them. This CDR3 reads CASSQAQPTGYVYNEQFF. CDR3 coding DNA: TGTGCCAGCAGCCAAGCGCAGCCGACAGGTTACGTCTACAATGAGCAGTTCTTC.

This clonotype was detected ten times or more. This sequence joins TRBV7-8 and TRBJ2-3; D is ambiguous. The CDR3 covers 15 residues. Trimming took off 1 base at V and 5 bases at J, with 13 bases between the two ends. Germline values: CDR1 SGHVS, CDR2 FQNEAQ. The CDR3 nucleotides are TGTGCCAGCAGCTTAGGGTTAGGTTTCGGAGATACGCAGTATTTT. Its translation is CASSLGLGFGDTQYF.

The V gene is TRBV20-1, the J gene TRBJ1-1; tentative D call: TRBD1 (6 bases). The CDR3 totals 15 residues. Looked up from germline, CDR1 is DFQATT and CDR2 is SNEGSKA (reference sequence). Between the trimmed V and J ends, which lost 5 bases and 4 bases, there was a span of 20 bases. The CDR3 DNA reads TGCAGTGCTGGCCTCGGGGGGGCGGACGGCACTGAAGCTTTCTTT. It specifies CSAGLGGADGTEAFF.

The sample holds many counts of this clonotype. The CDR3 region is CSARTGGEGELFF. As DNA, the CDR3 is TGCAGTGCTAGGACAGGGGGCGAAGGGGAGCTGTTTTTT. The gene calls are TRBV20-1 and TRBJ2-2, with 10 positions matching TRBD1. V was pared by 3 bases and J by 8 bases, with 3 bases of the junction left unmatched. Germline CDR1 DFQATT, CDR2 SNEGSKA (reference sequence). The length of the CDR3 is 13 residues.

In this sample, this clonotype turned up many times. V and J are TRBV20-1 and TRBJ1-1, with TRBD1 matching 12 bases. The CDR3 has 15 residues. Trimming removed 3 bases from V and 4 bases from J; junction bases left unmatched: 6. CDR1 is DFQATT and CDR2 is SNEGSKA in the germline V gene (reference sequence). CDR3 in amino acids: CSARPGTGGGTEAFF. In DNA form, the CDR3 reads TGCAGTGCTAGGCCCGGGACAGGGGGCGGCACTGAAGCTTTCTTT.

This clonotype was recorded at least ten times. The V and J genes are TRBV20-1 and TRBJ1-2, with D uncertain. V was shortened by 2 bases and J by 6 bases, with 10 bases between the two germline ends. This CDR3 region has 12 residues. Germline-derived CDR1 and CDR2 are DFQATT and SNEGSKA (reference sequence). CDR3 sequence reads: CSARIAGDGYTF. The DNA for the CDR3 is TGCAGTGCTAGAATAGCAGGAGATGGCTACACCTTC.

This clonotype was observed many times. V and J are TRBV4-1 and TRBJ1-5, with a possible D match to TRBD1 (5 bases). The germline V gene has CDR1 MGHRA and CDR2 YSYEKL. V was cut by 0 bases and J by 5 bases, with 14 bases left in between. CDR3 length equals 16 residues. The CDR3 DNA is TGCGCCAGCAGCCAAGATGGGGCCACCTCACATCAGCCCCAGCATTTT. It yields the protein CASSQDGATSHQPQHF.

This clonotype was counted many times. This chain uses TRBV20-1 with TRBJ2-1; D gene uncertain. CDR3 length: 13 residues. Germline CDR1 and CDR2: DFQATT and SNEGSKA (reference sequence). The V end lost 5 bases, the J end lost 4 bases, and 12 bases lay between the germline ends. The CDR3 region has the DNA TGCAGTGCTCCCCCCGACCCATACAATGAGCAGTTCTTC. Translated, it gives CSAPPDPYNEQFF.

Only a few counts were recorded for this clonotype. The chain employs TRBV20-1 and TRBJ2-3; TRBD2 agrees at 10 bases. V lost 5 bases and J lost 4; bases outside the gene matches: 6. This CDR3 has 14 amino acids. Per the germline V gene, CDR1 is DFQATT and CDR2 is SNEGSKA (reference sequence). CDR3 amino acids: CSAEKAGGSDTQYF. CDR3 coding DNA: TGCAGTGCTGAAAAAGCGGGGGGGTCAGATACGCAGTATTTT.

This clonotype occurred a few times. This chain uses TRBV6-5 with TRBJ1-1; 12 nucleotides line up with TRBD1. Looked up from germline, CDR1 is MNHEY and CDR2 is SVGAGI. This CDR3 region has 14 residues. V was clipped by 8 bases and J by 1 base; unmatched bases: 2. The CDR3 region has the DNA TGTGCCAGCGGGGACAGGGGGCCGAACACTGAAGCTTTCTTT. Translated: CASGDRGPNTEAFF.

This clonotype appeared many times. This chain uses TRBV5-1 with TRBJ1-1; no clear D. Per germline, CDR1 SGHRS and CDR2 YFSETQ. Between the trimmed V and J ends, which lost 1 base and 1 base, there was a span of 8 bases. The CDR3 is 14 residues long. Here the CDR3 DNA reads TGCGCCAGCAGCTTGACCCGAAAGAACACTGAAGCTTTCTTT. Protein: CASSLTRKNTEAFF.

The CDR3 DNA sequence: TGTGCCTCGGGCGGGGACTTCTCTGGGGCCAACGTCCTGACTTTC. It yields the protein CASGGDFSGANVLTF. The chain employs TRBV30 and TRBJ2-6; maybe TRBD2 (6 bases). V lost 7 bases to trimming and J lost 0 bases, with 13 bases between them. CDR1 GTSNPN and CDR2 SVGIG come from the germline V gene (reference sequence). The CDR3 runs to 15 residues.

This clonotype was counted ten times or more. This rearrangement joins TRBV5-1 to TRBJ2-3, with D perhaps TRBD1 (6 bases). V was cut by 1 base and J by 0 bases, with 9 bases left in between. The length of the CDR3 is 15 residues. Germline CDR1 SGHRS, CDR2 YFSETQ. CDR3 region: CASSLTGLSTDTQYF. The CDR3 DNA follows: TGCGCCAGCAGCTTGACAGGGCTTAGCACAGATACGCAGTATTTT. Looking up the rest from reference TRBV5-1 and TRBJ2-3 gives the full variable domain: KAGVTQTPRYLIKTRGQQVTLSCSPISGHRSVSWYQQTPGQGLQFLFEYFSETQRNKGNFPGRFSGRQFSNSRSEMNVSTLELGDSALYLCASSLTGLSTDTQYFGPGTRLTVL.

The chain carries TRBV5-1 and TRBJ2-3; 14 nucleotides align to TRBD2. V gave up 4 bases and J gave up 6 bases; unmatched junction bases: 13. CDR1 is SGHRS and CDR2 is YFSETQ in the germline V gene. The CDR3 covers 18 residues. CDR3 bases: TGCGCCAGCAGCACACAACCAGGACTAGCGGGGGGCCTGGATACGCAGTATTTT. It translates to CASSTQPGLAGGLDTQYF.

This clonotype was detected ten times or more. The chain has TRBV5-1 and TRBJ1-1, with no clear D. CDR1 and CDR2 from the germline V gene are SGHRS and YFSETQ. The CDR3 runs 15 residues. The V end lost 3 bases, the J end lost 0 bases, and 12 bases lay between the germline ends. CDR3 amino acids: CASSSFTAMNTEAFF. The CDR3 bases are TGCGCCAGCAGCTCTTTTACAGCGATGAACACTGAAGCTTTCTTT.

This clonotype was counted at least ten times. The genes are TRBV6-5 and TRBJ2-6; no clear D gene. Trimming took 2 bases from V and 16 from J, leaving 12 bases between them. The CDR3 is 12 residues long. Germline assignment: CDR1 MNHEY and CDR2 SVGAGI. The CDR3 nucleotides read TGTGCCAGCAGTTACGGACCCAGTGGGCTGACTTTC. This encodes CASSYGPSGLTF.